This T cell receptor beta chain comes out of a study of blood T cell repertoires in COVID-19. Study-wide background: Sources were T cells, B-cell-depleted T cells, or PBMCs; the material itself was cDNA or gDNA.

V was cut by 3 bases and J by 1 base, with 12 bases left in between. This CDR3 spans 14 amino acids. In germline, CDR1 is DFQATT, CDR2 SNEGSKA (reference sequence). Participants' own reports of clinical history determined their cohort assignment. Recovered Cohort 3 donors showed two negative PCRs, clearance, or symptom resolution. Only in-frame clones appear in the TCRdb table, and some are missing; sequencing was by immunoSEQ multiplex PCR. The sample holds about 320,000 clones, roughly 89% seen once. This clonotype was sampled from a man aged 60 to 69 who had recovered from COVID-19. The V and J genes are TRBV20-1 and TRBJ2-5, with D tentatively TRBD2 (6 bases). Sequencing was done on a sample of PBMCs or T cells enriched from blood (not recorded which). CDR3 protein: CSASDAGTQETQYF. CDR3 DNA: TGCAGTGCTAGTGACGCGGGGACCCAAGAGACCCAGTACTTC.